This paragraph reports one T cell receptor (beta chain). The antigen is undetermined. Germline values: CDR1 LGHNA, CDR2 YSLEER. The CDR3 has 14 amino acids. Trimming took 3 bases from V and 6 from J; bases not matched to a gene: 7. These data originate in a study of blood T cells in healthy people across ages. Study-wide results and caveats: A greater number of naive CD4+ cells and higher diversity distinguished long-lived donors from aged donors. The study lacked donor CMV status, which possibly confounded expanded clonotype changes. Naive T cell percentage and TCR beta diversity correlated strongly.

Using a J-beta primer mix together with a sample-barcoded 5' primer, a second PCR was run for roughly 7 to 12 cycles. With 12 random nucleotides, a template-switch adaptor tagged each individual cDNA molecule. TCRdb re-analysed the 5' RACE reads in MiXCR, keeping a single row per CDR3 protein. The top ten hold 6.5% to 8% of the sample, which has over 1,300,000 distinct CDR3 sequences, approximately 59% seen once. The sequencing input was blood. The rearrangement links TRBV4-3 to TRBJ1-2, with 7 bases fitting TRBD1. The clonotype was recovered from a man younger than 35 in good health. The CDR3 bases are TGCGCCAGCAGCCAGGGGGACAGATCTAATGGCTACACCTTC. Its protein is CASSQGDRSNGYTF.